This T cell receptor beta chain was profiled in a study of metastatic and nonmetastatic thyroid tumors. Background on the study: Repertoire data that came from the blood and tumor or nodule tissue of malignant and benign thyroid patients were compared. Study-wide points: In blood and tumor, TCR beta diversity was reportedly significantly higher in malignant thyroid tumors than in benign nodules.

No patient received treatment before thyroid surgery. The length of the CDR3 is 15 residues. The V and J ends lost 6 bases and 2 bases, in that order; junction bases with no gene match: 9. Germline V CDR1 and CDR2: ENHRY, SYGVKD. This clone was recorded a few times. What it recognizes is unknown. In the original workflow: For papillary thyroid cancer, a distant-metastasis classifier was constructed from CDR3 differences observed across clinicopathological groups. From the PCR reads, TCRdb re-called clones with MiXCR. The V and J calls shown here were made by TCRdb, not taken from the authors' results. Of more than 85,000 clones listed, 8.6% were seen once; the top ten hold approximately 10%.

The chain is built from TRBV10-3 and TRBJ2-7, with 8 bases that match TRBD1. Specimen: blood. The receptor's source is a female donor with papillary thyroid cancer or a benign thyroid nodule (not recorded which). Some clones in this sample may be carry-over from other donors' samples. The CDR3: CAIRALTGETYEQYF. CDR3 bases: TGTGCCATCAGGGCCCTGACAGGGGAAACCTACGAGCAGTACTTC.